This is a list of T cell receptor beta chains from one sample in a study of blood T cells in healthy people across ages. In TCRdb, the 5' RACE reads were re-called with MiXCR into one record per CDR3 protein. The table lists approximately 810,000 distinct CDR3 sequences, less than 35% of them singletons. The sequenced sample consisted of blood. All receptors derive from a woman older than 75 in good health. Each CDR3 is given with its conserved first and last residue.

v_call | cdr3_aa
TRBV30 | CAWNPRGNQPQHF
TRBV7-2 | CASRGLAGGTHYNEQFF
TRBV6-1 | CASSEAGIEGTF
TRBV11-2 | CASSPYFSGDNTQYF
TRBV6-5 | CASSYDQRRYTF
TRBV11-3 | CASSAPGWGLNEQFF
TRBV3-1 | CASSQPTRLGDTQYF
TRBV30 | CAWSRGQLNEQFF
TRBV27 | CASLSKQGARTEAFF
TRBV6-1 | CASSEWMGLDTGELFF
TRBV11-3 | CASSSPTGYNEQYF
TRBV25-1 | CASSFTGTENSPLHF
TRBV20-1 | CSALTGPLTSLYEQYF
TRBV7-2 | CASSEQSANKGTQYF
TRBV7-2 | CASSLDWGTQYF
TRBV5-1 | CASSLAPAGSSDTQYF
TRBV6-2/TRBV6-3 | CASRGTGAGYGYTF
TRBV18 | CASGGTVNGQPQHF
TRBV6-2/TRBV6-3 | CASSYSLRGTYEQYF
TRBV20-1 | CSASSGDSSSYEQYF
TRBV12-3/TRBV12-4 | CASSLARSGGRFF
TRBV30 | CAWSGAGGFTDTQYF
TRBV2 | CATAGGADYGYTF
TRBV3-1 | CASSLRGIAKNVQYF
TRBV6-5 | CASRGQGPLHSSYNEQFF
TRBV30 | CAWSVHGLRGPQTNEKLFF
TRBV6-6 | CASSYSMWDYEQYF
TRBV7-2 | CASSLGHGKTEQYF
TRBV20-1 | CSARDTVAGPNEQYF
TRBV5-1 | CASSLRPGPSYEQYF
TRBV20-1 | CSARIQGRSPLHF
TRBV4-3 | CASSQTQGVYGYTF
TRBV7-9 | CASSLGTAEWYQPQHF
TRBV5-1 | CASTTATGGNYGYTF
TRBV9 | CASSVAIGEKLFF
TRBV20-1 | CSAGERGLNGYTF
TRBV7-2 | CASSSVPENSPLHF
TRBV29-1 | CSVESYRFSYEQYF
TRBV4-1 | CASSQYSGGFSNQPQHF
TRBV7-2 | CASSLNGPVSYEQYF
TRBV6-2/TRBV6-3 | CASSYGQASNSNQPQHF
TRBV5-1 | CASSFTPGQGSETQYF
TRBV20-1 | CSAKAPGGRNEQFF
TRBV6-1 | CASSPTRFQETQYF
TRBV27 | CASSLSGQSGYEQYF
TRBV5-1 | CASRSTSELTGERFF
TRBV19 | CASSKLLGSNQPQHF
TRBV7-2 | CASALSSGGKETQYF
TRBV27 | CASSPSATNEKLFF
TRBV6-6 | CASSYSRKDANYGYTF
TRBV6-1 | CASSEALAGGPTDTQYF
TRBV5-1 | CASSQGNSYNEQFF
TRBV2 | CTSRRLAPEQFF
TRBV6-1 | CASSDGRISYNEQFF
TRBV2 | CASTLGRVENQPQHF
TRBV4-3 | CASSQEPGTRFQNEKLFF
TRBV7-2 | CASEWGLANSDTQYF
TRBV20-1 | CSAVDILSSYEQYF
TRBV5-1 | CASSLYQAYEQYF
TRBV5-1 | CASSLEAGEQFF